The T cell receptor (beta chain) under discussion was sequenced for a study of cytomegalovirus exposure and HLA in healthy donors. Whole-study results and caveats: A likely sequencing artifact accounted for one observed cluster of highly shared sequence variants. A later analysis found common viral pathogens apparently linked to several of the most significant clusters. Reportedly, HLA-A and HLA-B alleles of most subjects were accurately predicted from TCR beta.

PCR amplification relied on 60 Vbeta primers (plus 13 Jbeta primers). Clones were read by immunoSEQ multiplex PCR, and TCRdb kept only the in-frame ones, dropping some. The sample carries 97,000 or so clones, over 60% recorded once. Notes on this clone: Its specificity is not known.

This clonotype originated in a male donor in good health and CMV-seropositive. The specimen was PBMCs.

The CDR3 loop is CASRTGRWNEQFF. As DNA, the CDR3 is TGTGCCAGCAGGACAGGGAGGTGGAATGAGCAGTTCTTC. The chain is built from TRBV13 and TRBJ2-1, with a possible D match to TRBD1 (7 bases). The V gene's germline CDR1 is PRHDT and CDR2 FYEKMQ (reference sequence). The V and J ends lost 6 bases and 7 bases respectively, with 13 bases between them. The length of the CDR3 is 13 residues. The complete variable domain, with remaining parts taken from reference TRBV13 and TRBJ2-1, reads AAGVIQSPRHLIKEKRETATLKCYPIPRHDTVYWYQQGPGQDPQFLISFYEKMQSDKGSIPDRFSAQQFSDYHSELNMSSLELGDSALYFCASRTGRWNEQFFGPGTRLTVL.